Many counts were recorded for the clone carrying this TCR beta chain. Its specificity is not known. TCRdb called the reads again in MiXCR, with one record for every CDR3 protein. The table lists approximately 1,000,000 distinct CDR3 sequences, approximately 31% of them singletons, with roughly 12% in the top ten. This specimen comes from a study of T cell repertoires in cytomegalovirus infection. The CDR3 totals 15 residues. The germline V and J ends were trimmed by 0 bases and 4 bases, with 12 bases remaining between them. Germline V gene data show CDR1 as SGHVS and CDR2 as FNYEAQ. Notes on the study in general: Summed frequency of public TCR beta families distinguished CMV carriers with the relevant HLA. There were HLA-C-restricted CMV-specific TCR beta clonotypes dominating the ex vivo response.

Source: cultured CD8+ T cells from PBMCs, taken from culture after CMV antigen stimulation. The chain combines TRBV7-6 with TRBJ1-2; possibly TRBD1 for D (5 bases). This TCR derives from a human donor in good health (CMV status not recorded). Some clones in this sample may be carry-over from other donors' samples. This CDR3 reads CASSLAEGRFYGYTF. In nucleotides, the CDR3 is TGTGCCAGCAGCTTAGCGGAGGGACGGTTCTATGGCTACACCTTC.